The 16 T cell receptor beta chains reported below all come from one sample, sequenced in a study of T cells in Graves' hyperthyroidism and ophthalmopathy. The investigators amplified TCR beta CDR3 regions from RNA transcripts. First-round RT-PCR with HTBI primers amplified the TCR CDR3 region. MiXCR, applied by TCRdb to the multiplex PCR reads, yields one record per CDR3 protein. The sample lists a few hundred thousand distinct CDR3 sequences, about 14% seen once, with about an eighth in the top ten. The sequencing sample was made of blood. These receptors all stem from a woman aged 40-49 years with Graves' hyperthyroidism that later progressed to Graves' ophthalmopathy.

In this sample, this clonotype turned up many times. The V and J genes are TRBV28 and TRBJ2-2; 11 bases line up with TRBD2. The CDR3 covers 17 residues. Losses at the gene ends were 2 bases for V and 7 bases for J; bases not matched to a gene: 9. Germline lookup yields CDR1 MDHEN and CDR2 SYDVKM. Here the CDR3 DNA reads TGTGCCAGCAGTTTACTGGAACTAGCGGGAGCGGGCGGGGAGCTGTTTTTT. It codes for CASSLLELAGAGGELFF.

The chain has TRBV20-1 and TRBJ1-1, with TRBD1 matching over 7 bases. V shed 2 bases, J shed 2 bases, and the junction held 17 bases outside the gene matches. This CDR3 is built from 18 residues. The germline V gene has CDR1 DFQATT and CDR2 SNEGSKA (reference sequence). The CDR3 protein is CSARLPGPGQHQNTEAFF. DNA for the CDR3: TGCAGTGCTAGACTCCCCGGCCCGGGACAGCATCAAAACACTGAAGCTTTCTTT.

In this sample, this clonotype turned up many times. This sequence joins TRBV7-8 and TRBJ2-7, with a possible D match to TRBD2 (6 bases). There are 15 residues in the CDR3. V lost 0 bases to trimming and J lost 3 bases, with 12 bases between them. Per the germline V gene, CDR1 is SGHVS and CDR2 is FQNEAQ. In nucleotides, the CDR3 is TGTGCCAGCAGCTTAGCCGGACTATCGAACTACGAGCAGTACTTC. Amino acids: CASSLAGLSNYEQYF.

CDR3 loop: CASSQEVREKPELFF. For the CDR3, the DNA is TGTGCCAGCAGCCAGGAGGTACGGGAGAAGCCGGAGCTGTTTTTT. The J gene is TRBJ2-2, the V gene TRBV3-1, with D perhaps matching TRBD2 (6 bases). The V and J ends lost 3 bases and 10 bases respectively, with 18 bases between them. The germline gives CDR1 LGHDT, CDR2 YNNKEL (reference sequence). The CDR3 is 15 amino acids. Combining the CDR3 with reference TRBV3-1 and TRBJ2-2 gives the whole variable domain DTAVSQTPKYLVTQMGNDKSIKCEQNLGHDTMYWYKQDSKKFLKIMFSYNNKELIINETVPNRFSPKSPDKAHLNLHINSLELGDSAVYFCASSQEVREKPELFFGEGSRLTVL.

The sample holds many counts of this clonotype. V gene TRBV11-2 combines with J gene TRBJ2-7; unclear D gene. This CDR3 contains 14 residues. CDR1 is SGHAT and CDR2 is FQNNGV in the germline V gene. Trimming removed 6 bases at V and 5 bases at J, with 17 bases between. The CDR3 here is CASSLITPGHEQYF. DNA of the CDR3: TGTGCCAGCAGTCTCATTACCCCGGGTCACGAGCAGTACTTC. The whole variable domain, filled in from reference TRBV11-2 and TRBJ2-7, reads EAGVAQSPRYKIIEKRQSVAFWCNPISGHATLYWYQQILGQGPKLLIQFQNNGVVDDSQLPKDRFSAERLKGVDSTLKIQPAKLEDSAVYLCASSLITPGHEQYFGPGTRLTVT.

This clonotype showed up many times. This chain links TRBV19 with TRBJ1-4; weak D call: TRBD1 (5 bases). The CDR3 runs to 15 residues. In germline, CDR1 is LNHDA, CDR2 SQIVND (reference sequence). Trimming stripped 3 bases from V and 5 bases from J, with 13 bases between. The CDR3 protein is CASSIMLSGNEKLFF. The CDR3 DNA follows: TGTGCCAGTAGTATTATGTTGTCAGGGAATGAAAAACTGTTTTTT.

The sample holds many counts of this clonotype. The chain combines TRBV7-2 with TRBJ2-1; D perhaps matches TRBD1 (6 bases). The CDR3 loop spans 16 amino acids. Trimming removed 5 bases from V and 0 bases from J, with 14 bases in between. From germline, CDR1 is SGHTA and CDR2 FQGNSA. The DNA of the CDR3 is TGTGCCAGCAGCGACAGGCCATTTAGCTCCTACAATGAGCAGTTCTTC. As protein: CASSDRPFSSYNEQFF.

This clonotype was recorded at least ten times. The chain recombines TRBV19 with TRBJ1-4; 8 positions match TRBD1. After removal of 7 bases from V and 1 base from J, the junction contained 11 bases not matched to a gene. Germline V lookup: CDR1 LNHDA, CDR2 SQIVND (reference sequence). This CDR3 region has 17 residues. CDR3 coding DNA: TGTGCCAGTACCCGGACAGGGAAGTGGCGAACTAATGAAAAACTGTTTTTT. Amino acids: CASTRTGKWRTNEKLFF.

This clonotype was picked up many times. This rearrangement joins TRBV19 to TRBJ2-1, with 9 bases identical to TRBD2. CDR1 and CDR2 (germline): LNHDA, SQIVND (reference sequence). CDR3 length: 14 amino acids. The ends lost 5 bases at V and 4 bases at J; junction bases unmatched: 3. CDR3 DNA sequence: TGTGCCAGTAGTCATAGCGGGAGTTACAATGAGCAGTTCTTC. Its translation: CASSHSGSYNEQFF.

The genes are TRBV19 and TRBJ1-2; no reliable D call. The CDR3 is made up of 15 amino acids. Trimming cost V 3 bases and J 5 bases, with 16 bases left between them. Germline loops: CDR1 LNHDA, CDR2 SQIVND (reference sequence). The CDR3 DNA is TGTGCCAGTAGTATTTTGGGCAGGAGGGAATATGGCTACACCTTC. Residues: CASSILGRREYGYTF.

This clonotype was observed many times. CDR3 bases: TGCAGCGTTGATATGACGGGAGGGGGCTTCTACGAGCAGTACTTC. This encodes CSVDMTGGGFYEQYF. The genes are TRBV29-1 and TRBJ2-7, with D tentatively TRBD2 (8 bases). Germline V CDR1 and CDR2: SQVTM, ANQGSEA. The CDR3 loop spans 15 amino acids. The V end lost 3 bases, the J end lost 3 bases, and 18 bases lay between the germline ends.

This clonotype has just one count. This may come from a read error, since a much larger clone is one base off. The chain combines TRBV5-1 with TRBJ2-7, with a weak D call TRBD2 (6 bases). The CDR3 extends over 14 amino acids. The germline CDR1 and CDR2 sequences are SGHRS and YFSETQ. DNA of the CDR3: TGCGCCGGCAGCTTGGACGGACTACCCTACGAGCAGTACTTC. Translation: CAGSLDGLPYEQYF.

J is TRBJ1-1 and V is TRBV7-6; tentatively, D is TRBD1 (5 bases). Germline V gene sequence: CDR1 SGHVS, CDR2 FNYEAQ. Trimming took 5 bases from V and 0 from J, leaving 16 bases between them. CDR3 length: 16 residues. The CDR3 bases are TGTGCCAGCAGCCTAGTTCCGGGGGTAATGAACACTGAAGCTTTCTTT. Its translation: CASSLVPGVMNTEAFF.

Ten or more counts support this clonotype. This rearrangement joins TRBV6-1 to TRBJ2-3; 8 nucleotides align to TRBD2. CDR3 length equals 17 residues. Germline V gives CDR1 MNHNS, CDR2 SASEGT. The V gene end was trimmed by 2 bases and the J gene end by 0 bases; junction bases not matched to a gene: 7. As DNA, the CDR3 is TGTGCCAGCAGTGAATCGGAGCGGGAGTTTAGCACAGATACGCAGTATTTT. Protein sequence: CASSESEREFSTDTQYF.

This clonotype was seen repeatedly, ten times or more. The chain carries TRBV25-1 and TRBJ2-3; D is possibly TRBD2 (7 bases). Germline CDR1 is MGHDK and CDR2 is SYGVNS. V lost 3 bases and J 1 base, leaving 11 bases between the germline ends. The CDR3 is 15 amino acids. This CDR3 is CASSDRGARTDTQYF. The CDR3 nucleotides read TGTGCCAGCAGTGACCGGGGGGCTCGCACAGATACGCAGTATTTT.

The genes are TRBV5-1 and TRBJ1-2, with TRBD1 matching 11 bases. Germline V gene lookup returns CDR1 SGHRS and CDR2 YFSETQ. The CDR3 is 14 residues long. Germline trimming cut 3 bases from V and 2 bases from J; bases unmatched to any gene: 0. In DNA, the CDR3 is TGCGCCAGCAGCTGGACAGGGGGCAACTATGGCTACACCTTC. Its translation is CASSWTGGNYGYTF. Complete variable domain (other parts from reference TRBV5-1 and TRBJ1-2): KAGVTQTPRYLIKTRGQQVTLSCSPISGHRSVSWYQQTPGQGLQFLFEYFSETQRNKGNFPGRFSGRQFSNSRSEMNVSTLELGDSALYLCASSWTGGNYGYTFGSGTRLTVV.